This TCR beta chain was found in a study of T cell repertoires in cytomegalovirus infection. On the study more broadly: CMV infection and matching HLA type were both indicated by public TCR beta signatures. General study points: Identification of carriers of CMV plus the relevant HLA was achieved through cumulative public TCR beta family frequency. Ex vivo, HLA-C-restricted CMV-specific TCR beta clonotypes prevailed over the rest of the response.

TCRdb itself ran the reads through MiXCR, one entry per CDR3 protein. The data show 250,000 to 300,000 distinct CDR3 sequences, about a sixth seen once. This clonotype has a count of ten or more. The antigen remains undetermined. The V gene lost 5 bases and the J gene lost 7 bases, with 21 bases spanning the gap. CDR3 length: 15 residues. Germline CDR1 SEHNR, CDR2 FQNEAQ (reference sequence). The sequenced sample was CD8+ T cells from PBMCs. This sequence originates from a human donor in good health (CMV status not recorded). Some clones in this sample may be carry-over from other donors' samples. The V call is TRBV7-9, the J call TRBJ2-7, with D unresolved. The CDR3 is CASSPTQALPWEQYF. In DNA form, the CDR3 reads TGTGCCAGCAGCCCAACTCAAGCCCTCCCCTGGGAGCAGTACTTC.